These 23 T cell receptor beta chains were sequenced from one sample in a study of immune heterogeneity within non-small cell lung tumors. Genomic DNA extracted from bulk tumor tissue served as template. A total of 450 to 700 ng was used per sample. During surgery, each primary tumor gave multiple biopsies spaced as far apart as possible. Patients underwent curative surgery for non-small cell lung cancer (untreated and newly diagnosed). It was with 32 V and 13 J primers that multiplex PCR amplified TCR beta CDR3. Each CDR3 protein gets one entry after TCRdb re-called the multiplex PCR reads with MiXCR. Of some 3,900 distinct CDR3 sequences in the sample, under 30% were seen once. The specimen was lung tumor tissue. The receptors were gathered from a man in his 60s with non-small cell lung cancer.

This clonotype qualifies as medium-sized (0.01 to 0.1%). V and J are TRBV7-9 and TRBJ2-4; a possible D gene is TRBD2 (7 bases). With 3 bases removed from V and 8 bases from J, the gap between germline ends came to 11 bases. The CDR3 totals 13 residues. Germline V gene sequence: CDR1 SEHNR, CDR2 FQNEAQ (reference sequence). In DNA form, the CDR3 reads TGTGCCAGCAGCTTGAGAGGGGGGGACATTCAGTACTTC. Protein product: CASSLRGGDIQYF.

The chain combines TRBV28 with TRBJ2-1; 7 bases align to TRBD2. CDR3 length: 16 amino acids. Germline CDR1 and CDR2: MDHEN and SYDVKM. V trimming: 6 bases; J trimming: 0 bases; junction bases outside the gene matches: 8. The CDR3 protein is CASRSLGGSSYNEQFF. CDR3 nucleotides: TGTGCCAGCAGGTCATTGGGCGGGAGCTCCTACAATGAGCAGTTCTTC.

This clonotype counts as medium-sized. V and J are TRBV2 and TRBJ2-5, with 8 nucleotides matching TRBD2. The junction had 12 bases not matched to a gene; V was cut back by 7 bases and J by 2 bases. CDR3 length: 16 residues. Germline assignment: CDR1 SNHLY and CDR2 FYNNEI. CDR3 amino acids: CASIPGLGLRQETQYF. The CDR3 nucleotides are TGTGCCAGCATCCCGGGACTAGGATTGCGACAAGAGACCCAGTACTTC. Drawing the rest from reference TRBV2 and TRBJ2-5, the complete variable domain is EPEVTQTPSHQVTQMGQEVILRCVPISNHLYFYWYRQILGQKVEFLVSFYNNEISEKSEIFDDQFSVERPDGSNFTLKIRSTKLEDSAMYFCASIPGLGLRQETQYFGPGTRLLVL.

Points on this clonotype: One end of the junction does not line up with germline, which may come from a read error. This sequence joins TRBV11-2 and TRBJ2-7; D gene ambiguous. The CDR3 length is 15 residues. Germline CDR1 and CDR2: SGHAT and FQNNGV. The CDR3 protein is CASILGRSSSYEQYF. The CDR3 nucleotides read TGTGCCAGCATCTTAGGACGGTCTAGCTCCTACGAGCAGTACTTC.

In its sample, this clonotype is medium-sized. J is TRBJ2-7 and V is TRBV19, with D maybe TRBD1 (5 bases). V lost 6 bases to trimming and J lost 2 bases, with 14 bases between them. The CDR3 consists of 14 residues. Germline V gene data show CDR1 as LNHDA and CDR2 as SQIVND (reference sequence). CDR3 region: CASRPTTDTYEQYF. CDR3 in DNA: TGTGCCAGTAGACCTACGACGGACACCTACGAGCAGTACTTC.

Comments on this clonotype: Being one base from a much bigger clone, this may be a read error. This rearrangement joins TRBV19 to TRBJ2-7; TRBD1 aligns across 8 bases. The CDR3 has 15 amino acids. Looked up from germline, CDR1 is LNHDA and CDR2 is SQIVND (reference sequence). CDR3 in DNA: TGTGCCAGTAGAGCCACCGGGACAGGTGGCTACGATCAGTACTTC. The encoded protein is CASRATGTGGYDQYF.

The count of this clonotype is one. A much more abundant neighbour one base away suggests this may be a read error. V usage is TRBV18 and J usage is TRBJ1-5; no reliable D call. Germline V gene lookup returns CDR1 KGHSH and CDR2 LQKENI. CDR3 length: 15 residues. Trimming left V 4 bases short and J 5 bases short, with 15 bases between. CDR3 sequence: CASSREWTKDQPQHF. Here the CDR3 DNA reads TGTGCCAGCTCACGGGAATGGACGAAGGATCAGCCCCAGCATTTT.

In its sample, this clonotype ranks as medium-sized. J is TRBJ2-3 and V is TRBV12-3 or TRBV12-4, with 9 bases matching TRBD2. This CDR3 spans 15 amino acids. Trimming removed 3 bases from V and 6 bases from J; junction bases left unmatched: 7. The CDR3 protein is CASSFPASGTDTQYF. The CDR3 coding sequence is TGTGCCAGCAGTTTCCCGGCTAGCGGGACCGATACGCAGTATTTT.

This clonotype was detected only a few times. The CDR3 bases are TGCAGTGCGCGACTAAGGCAGTCACCCACCACACAGTACTTC. Residues: CSARLRQSPTTQYF. This chain links TRBV20-1 with TRBJ2-5, with a possible D match to TRBD2 (5 bases). The CDR3 covers 14 residues. The ends were cut back, 6 bases at V and 11 bases at J, with 25 bases in the middle. Germline assignment: CDR1 DFQATT and CDR2 SNEGSKA (reference sequence).

This clonotype is termed medium-sized. This chain joins TRBV5-1 and TRBJ2-7; D unresolved. In germline, CDR1 is SGHRS, CDR2 YFSETQ. The V end lost 2 bases, the J end lost 6 bases, and 12 bases lay between the germline ends. This CDR3 is 13 amino acids long. CDR3 DNA: TGCGCCAGCAGCTTAAGGAGCTCCGCCGAGCAGTACTTC. Its protein is CASSLRSSAEQYF.

The V and J genes are TRBV2 and TRBJ2-7; 8 nucleotides agree with TRBD1. The germline CDR1 and CDR2 sequences are SNHLY and FYNNEI. With V trimmed by 7 bases and J by 1 base, 9 bases remained unmatched. CDR3 length equals 15 residues. Here the CDR3 DNA reads TGTGCCAGCAATCCGGGACAGGCCTTTTCCTACGAGCAGTACTTC. Protein sequence: CASNPGQAFSYEQYF. Based on the CDR3 plus reference TRBV2 and TRBJ2-7, the full variable domain is EPEVTQTPSHQVTQMGQEVILRCVPISNHLYFYWYRQILGQKVEFLVSFYNNEISEKSEIFDDQFSVERPDGSNFTLKIRSTKLEDSAMYFCASNPGQAFSYEQYFGPGTRLTVT.

A word on this clonotype: Given a much more abundant clone one base away, this may be a read error. This chain joins TRBV7-3 and TRBJ2-5; D could derive from TRBD1 or TRBD2 (6 bases each). The germline V and J ends were trimmed by 10 bases and 5 bases, with 17 bases remaining between them. This CDR3 contains 13 residues. Germline CDR1 reads SGHTA; CDR2 reads FQGTGA. In DNA, the CDR3 is TGTGCCATCAGTCTGCTGGGGGGCGAGACCCAGTACTTC. Translated, it gives CAISLLGGETQYF.

In the case of this clonotype: A much larger clone lies one base from this, so it may be a read error. The V gene is TRBV24-1, the J gene TRBJ2-1; 7 positions match TRBD2. Germline trimming cut 6 bases from V and 4 bases from J; bases unmatched to any gene: 14. The CDR3 totals 17 residues. Looked up from germline, CDR1 is KGHDR and CDR2 is SFDVKD. CDR3 nucleotides: TGTGCCACCAGTTATTCCCCCGGCGGGAGAGGGTACAATGAGCAGTTCTTC. This encodes CATSYSPGGRGYNEQFF.

By share, this clonotype ranks as medium-sized. The chain recombines TRBV20-1 with TRBJ1-2, with 7 bases lining up with TRBD1. The CDR3 consists of 14 residues. Germline lookup yields CDR1 DFQATT and CDR2 SNEGSKA (reference sequence). J lost 3 bases, V lost 0 bases, and 4 bases had no gene match. CDR3 in amino acids: CSARDDRDYYGYTF. CDR3 in DNA: TGCAGTGCTAGAGATGACAGGGATTACTATGGCTACACCTTC.

This clonotype was picked up a small number of times. The chain combines TRBV29-1 with TRBJ2-3, with D possibly matching TRBD1 (5 bases). The V gene lost 4 bases and the J gene lost 4 bases, with 12 bases spanning the gap. CDR1 SQVTM and CDR2 ANQGSEA come from the germline V gene. The CDR3 is made up of 13 amino acids. The CDR3 DNA sequence: TGCAGCGTTGCAATAGGGGCATCAGATACGCAGTATTTT. Amino acids: CSVAIGASDTQYF.

By sample fraction, this clonotype is large. This chain uses TRBV10-2 with TRBJ1-3; D not certain. CDR1 and CDR2 from the germline V gene are WSHSY and SAAADI. V was shortened by 0 bases and J by 0 bases, with 9 bases between the two germline ends. The CDR3 is 16 residues long. CDR3 loop: CASSESVEYSGNTIYF. CDR3 in DNA: TGCGCCAGCAGTGAGTCGGTGGAATACTCTGGAAACACCATATATTTT.

Sample share makes this clonotype medium-sized. V usage is TRBV20-1 and J usage is TRBJ2-2; D unclear. This CDR3 spans 17 amino acids. V was cut by 1 base and J by 5 bases, with 20 bases left in between. Germline V CDR1 and CDR2: DFQATT, SNEGSKA (reference sequence). CDR3 bases: TGCAGTGCTAGAGGGCAGTACGTGGGCCATGGGACCGGGGAGCTGTTTTTT. Amino acids: CSARGQYVGHGTGELFF.

This sequence joins TRBV20-1 and TRBJ2-5; 8 nucleotides match TRBD1. From germline, CDR1 is DFQATT and CDR2 SNEGSKA (reference sequence). The J segment lost 4 bases and the V segment lost 5 bases, leaving 6 bases of the junction unmatched. CDR3 length equals 13 residues. Written as DNA, the CDR3 is TGCAGTGCTCTGACAGGGGACGGAGAGACCCAGTACTTC. It encodes CSALTGDGETQYF.

A few counts support this clonotype. Germline and junction disagree at one end, which may indicate a read error. The rearrangement links TRBV4-2 to TRBJ2-2; TRBD2 might be the D (6 bases). Germline V gene sequence: CDR1 LGHNA, CDR2 YNFKEQ. The CDR3 has 17 amino acids. The CDR3 reads CASRQEEFSGNTGELFF. The CDR3 DNA sequence: TGTGCCAGCAGACAAGAAGAGTTTAGCGGGAACACCGGGGAGCTGTTTTTT.

Judged by abundance, this clonotype is medium-sized. This CDR3 reads CASSPDDQGRGYTF. Here the CDR3 DNA reads TGTGCCAGCTCACCAGATGATCAGGGTCGTGGCTACACCTTC. The genes are TRBV18 and TRBJ1-2; possible D gene TRBD1, 5 bases. The germline V gene encodes CDR1 KGHSH and CDR2 LQKENI. The V end was cut by 2 bases, the J end by 7 bases, with 14 bases between. The CDR3 covers 14 residues.

The table lists this clonotype with a few counts. A much bigger clone sits one base away, suggesting this may be a read error. The chain links TRBV5-1 to TRBJ2-3; weak D call: TRBD2 (5 bases). Trimming left V 2 bases short and J 2 bases short, with 12 bases between. Germline CDR1 is SGHRS and CDR2 is YFSETQ. This CDR3 has 15 residues. This CDR3 is CASSFRDPHTDTQYF. The CDR3 DNA reads as TGCGCCAGCAGCTTTCGGGATCCGCACACAGATACGCAGTATTTT. The whole variable domain, remainder taken from reference TRBV5-1 and TRBJ2-3, is KAGVTQTPRYLIKTRGQQVTLSCSPISGHRSVSWYQQTPGQGLQFLFEYFSETQRNKGNFPGRFSGRQFSNSRSEMNVSTLELGDSALYLCASSFRDPHTDTQYFGPGTRLTVL.

The rearrangement uses TRBV10-3 and TRBJ2-5, with D perhaps TRBD1 or TRBD2 (5 bases each). Germline V gene sequence: CDR1 ENHRY, CDR2 SYGVKD. V lost 5 bases to trimming and J lost 4 bases, with 14 bases between them. This CDR3 comprises 14 residues. The CDR3 sequence is CAISSGAGVETQYF. DNA for the CDR3: TGTGCCATCAGTTCCGGGGCCGGGGTAGAGACCCAGTACTTC.

The V and J genes are TRBV18 and TRBJ2-6, with D perhaps given as TRBD1 or TRBD2 (5 bases each). Germline V gives CDR1 KGHSH, CDR2 LQKENI. The CDR3 is 17 residues long. Deletions cut 6 bases from V and 0 bases from J, with 15 bases between. Here the CDR3 reads CASSPGRIISGANVLTF. CDR3 in DNA: TGTGCCAGCTCTCCGGGACGGATCATCTCTGGGGCCAACGTCCTGACTTTC.